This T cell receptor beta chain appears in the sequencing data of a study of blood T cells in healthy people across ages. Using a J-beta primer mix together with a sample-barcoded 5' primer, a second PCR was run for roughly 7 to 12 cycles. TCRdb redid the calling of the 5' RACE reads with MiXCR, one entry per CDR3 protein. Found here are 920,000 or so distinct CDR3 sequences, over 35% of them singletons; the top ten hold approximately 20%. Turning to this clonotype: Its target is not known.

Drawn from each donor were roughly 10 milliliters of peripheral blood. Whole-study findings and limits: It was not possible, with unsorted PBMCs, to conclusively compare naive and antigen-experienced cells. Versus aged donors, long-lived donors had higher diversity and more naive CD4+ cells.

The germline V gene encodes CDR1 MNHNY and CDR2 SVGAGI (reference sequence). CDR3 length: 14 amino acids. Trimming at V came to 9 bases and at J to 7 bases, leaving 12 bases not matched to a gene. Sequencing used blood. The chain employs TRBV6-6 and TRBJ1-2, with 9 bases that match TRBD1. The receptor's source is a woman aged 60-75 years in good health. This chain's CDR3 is CASRSGTGSAGYTF. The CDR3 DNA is TGTGCCAGTCGATCCGGGACAGGGTCCGCTGGCTACACCTTC.